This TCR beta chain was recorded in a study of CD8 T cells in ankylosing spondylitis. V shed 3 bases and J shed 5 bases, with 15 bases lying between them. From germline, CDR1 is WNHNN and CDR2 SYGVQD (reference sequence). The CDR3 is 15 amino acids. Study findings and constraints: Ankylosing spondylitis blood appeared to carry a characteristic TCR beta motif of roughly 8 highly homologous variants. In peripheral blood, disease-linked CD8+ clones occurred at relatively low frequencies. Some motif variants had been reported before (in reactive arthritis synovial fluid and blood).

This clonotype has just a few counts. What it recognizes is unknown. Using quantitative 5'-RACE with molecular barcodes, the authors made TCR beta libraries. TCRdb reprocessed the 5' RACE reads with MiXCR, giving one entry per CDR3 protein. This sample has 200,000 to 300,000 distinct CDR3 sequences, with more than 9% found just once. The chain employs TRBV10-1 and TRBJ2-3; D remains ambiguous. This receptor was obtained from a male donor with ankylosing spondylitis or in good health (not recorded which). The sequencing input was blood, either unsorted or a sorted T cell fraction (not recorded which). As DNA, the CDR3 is TGCGCCAGCAGTGAAACAGACACTTACAGAGATACGCAGTATTTT. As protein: CASSETDTYRDTQYF.